This entry describes one TCR beta chain. Its antigen is unknown. This entry belongs to a study of shared clonotypes between healthy human individuals. Study information: Participating donors consisted of two women and a few men aged 18 to 49. Notes on the study in general: Represented genetic and exposure-history diversity was restricted by having few donors. Rarefaction showed that sequencing of sorted subsets was incomplete (despite large depth).

V was trimmed by 0 bases and J by 4 bases, leaving 8 bases between them. The CDR3 length is 14 residues. CDR1 is SGDLS, CDR2 YYNGEE, per germline. The repertoire was sequenced with immunoSEQ multiplex PCR; TCRdb's copy has only in-frame clones and lacks some. The data hold hundreds of thousands of clones, with about 96% observed a single time. Partitioning of CD4+ cells yielded a CD45RA+ naive subset and a CD45RA-negative memory subset. The V call is TRBV9, the J call TRBJ1-5; the D is unclear. Sequences were obtained from naive CD4+ T cells sorted from blood. Subset meaning: CD45RA+ positively selected. This TCR was sampled from a woman in her twenties or thirties in good health. The CDR3 bases are TGTGCCAGCAGCGTAGGAGCTGAGAATCAGCCCCAGCATTTT. Amino acid sequence: CASSVGAENQPQHF.